This TCR beta chain was observed in a study of blood T cell repertoires in COVID-19. Whole-study context: Sites in the United States, Italy and Spain provided acute and convalescent COVID-19 samples. PBMCs, B-cell-depleted T cells, or T cells provided the cDNA or gDNA that made up the material.

Original analysis: Estimation of nucleated cell counts relied on the amplification of reference gene primers. The repertoire was sequenced with immunoSEQ multiplex PCR; TCRdb's copy has only in-frame clones and lacks some. That table supplies the V and J calls and clone size; D and trimming were determined from the DNA. The sample lists some 74,000 clones; about 80% were seen once. CDR3 length equals 16 residues. The germline CDR1 and CDR2 sequences are SGHRS and YFSETQ. With V trimmed by 0 bases and J by 7 bases, 8 bases remained unmatched. Sequencing used peripheral blood. The V and J genes are TRBV5-1 and TRBJ2-2; 8 nucleotides line up with TRBD1. The source of this sequence is a man older than 75 with acute or convalescent COVID-19. Written as DNA, the CDR3 is TGCGCCAGCAGCTTGGAAGCCAGGGGGCAAGGCGGGGAGCTGTTTTTT. Translated: CASSLEARGQGGELFF.